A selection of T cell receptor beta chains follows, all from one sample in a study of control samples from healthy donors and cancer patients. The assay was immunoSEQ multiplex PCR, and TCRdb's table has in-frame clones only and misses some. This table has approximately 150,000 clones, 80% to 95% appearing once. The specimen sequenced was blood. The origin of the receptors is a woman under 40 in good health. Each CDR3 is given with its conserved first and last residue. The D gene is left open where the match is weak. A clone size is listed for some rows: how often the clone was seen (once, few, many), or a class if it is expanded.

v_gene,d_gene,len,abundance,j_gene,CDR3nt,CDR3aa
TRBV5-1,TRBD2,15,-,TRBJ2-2,TGCGCCAGCAGCTTAAGAGCGGGAGTAAGCGGGGAGCTGTTTTTT,CASSLRAGVSGELFF
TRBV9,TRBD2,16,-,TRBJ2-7,TGTGCCAGCAGCGTTGGACTAGCGGGGGCAACCTACGAGCAGTACTTC,CASSVGLAGATYEQYF
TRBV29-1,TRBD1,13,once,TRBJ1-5,TGCAGCGTGTTACAGGGGAGGGGTCAGCCCCAGCATTTT,CSVLQGRGQPQHF
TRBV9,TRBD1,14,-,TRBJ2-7,TGTGCCAGCAGTCCGGGACAGGGTCTGTACGAGCAGTACTTC,CASSPGQGLYEQYF
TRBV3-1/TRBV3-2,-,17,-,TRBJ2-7,TGTGCCAGCAGCCAAGAAGGTTACGGCCCTAGCTCCTACGAGCAGTACTTC,CASSQEGYGPSSYEQYF
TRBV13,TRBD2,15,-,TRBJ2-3,TGTGCCAGCAGCTTTGTGCGGGAGTTTCCAGATACGCAGTATTTT,CASSFVREFPDTQYF
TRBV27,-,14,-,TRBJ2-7,TGTGCCAGCAGTTTAAGGTCAGGGCGCTACGAGCAGTACTTC,CASSLRSGRYEQYF
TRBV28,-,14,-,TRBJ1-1,TGTGCCAGCAGTTTATCCCGCGCAAACACTGAAGCTTTCTTT,CASSLSRANTEAFF
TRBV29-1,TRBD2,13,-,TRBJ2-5,TGCAGCGTTGGGACTAGCGGTGGGGAGACCCAGTACTTC,CSVGTSGGETQYF
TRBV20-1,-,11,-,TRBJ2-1,TGCAGTGCCCCGTGGGGCAATGAGCAGTTCTTC,CSAPWGNEQFF
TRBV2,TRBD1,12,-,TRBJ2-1,TGTGCCAATAGGGACAGGGAGGATGAGCAGTTCTTC,CANRDREDEQFF